Sequencing of this T cell receptor (beta chain) was carried out in a study of radiation and T cells in renal cell carcinoma. Overall study: Nephrectomy followed 15 Gy stereotactic body radiation by 4 weeks.

This clone appeared a few times. Its antigen is unknown. Specified time point: blood 2 weeks post-SBRT. Indicated treatment: 15 Gy SBRT to primary tumor, nephrectomy 4 weeks later. Broader study findings: Top tumor clonotypes rose in blood 2 weeks post-radiation, then contracted.

The method was immunoSEQ multiplex PCR; TCRdb's version includes in-frame clones alone and lacks a portion of them. The sample holds 20,000 to 30,000 clones; 65% to 85% are singletons and the top ten take approximately 30%. Sequences were derived from blood, sampled from a patient whose treatment included radiotherapy and nephrectomy. The origin of this receptor is a man aged 60-69 years with renal cell carcinoma.

The CDR3 region is CASRGLAGPYEQYF. The CDR3, as DNA: TGTGCCAGCAGGGGACTAGCGGGACCCTACGAGCAGTACTTC. This chain joins TRBV27 and TRBJ2-7, with 13 bases lining up with TRBD2. In germline, CDR1 is MNHEY, CDR2 SMNVEV (reference sequence). CDR3 length equals 14 residues. V trimming: 6 bases; J trimming: 2 bases; junction bases outside the gene matches: 1.